A selection of T cell receptor beta chains follows, all from one sample in a study of cytomegalovirus exposure and HLA in healthy donors. This table comes from immunoSEQ multiplex PCR, and its TCRdb copy is limited to in-frame clones, with some not included. The sample records 200,000 to 250,000 clones, around nine tenths being singletons. Sequenced material: PBMCs. The receptors were gathered from a man between 18 and 35 years old in good health and CMV-seronegative. The CDR3 runs from the conserved cysteine through the conserved F or W. The D gene is left open where the match is weak. Clone size is stated in some rows and not others, as once, few, many or a class when expanded.

d_call	v_call	j_call	clone_size	cdr3_nt	cdr3_aa
TRBD1	TRBV10-1	TRBJ1-5	NA	TGCGCCAGAGATGGGACAGGGCAGAAGCAGCCCCAGCATTTT	CARDGTGQKQPQHF
TRBD1	TRBV14	TRBJ1-4	NA	TGTGCCAGCAGCCCTCGACAGGGAAATGAAAAACTGTTTTTT	CASSPRQGNEKLFF
TRBD1	TRBV18	TRBJ2-7	NA	TGTGCCAGCTCATCGTCTGTGGGACAGGGGGCGGAAGAGCAGTACTTC	CASSSSVGQGAEEQYF
NA	TRBV30	TRBJ1-6	few	TGTGCCTGGAGTTTCCGGGGGAGGCGTTCACCCCTCCACTTT	CAWSFRGRRSPLHF
NA	TRBV20-1	TRBJ1-5	NA	TGCAGCCACAGGGTACATCAGCCCCAGCATTTT	CSHRVHQPQHF
NA	TRBV15	TRBJ1-5	NA	TGTGCCACCAGCAGAGATCGCGGTATCTATTATAGCAATCAGCCCCAGCATTTT	CATSRDRGIYYSNQPQHF
NA	TRBV6-5	TRBJ2-7	NA	TGTGCCAGCAGTTACGGAGGGTCCTACGAGCAGTACTTC	CASSYGGSYEQYF
NA	TRBV11-2	TRBJ1-3	NA	TGTGCCAGCAGTACCACAGCCAGCTCTGGAAACACCATATATTTT	CASSTTASSGNTIYF
NA	TRBV28	TRBJ2-3	once	TGTGCCAGCAGTTTACTAGATACGCAGTATTTT	CASSLLDTQYF
NA	TRBV10-3	TRBJ1-5	once	TGTGCCACGCGGGGTGGGGTGGCTGATCAGCCCCAGCATTTT	CATRGGVADQPQHF
TRBD2	TRBV6-5	TRBJ2-3	NA	TGTGCCAGCAGGCCCAGCGGGGGCCAAACAGATACGCAGTATTTT	CASRPSGGQTDTQYF
TRBD2	TRBV19	TRBJ2-5	NA	TGTGCCAGTAGTCTAGGTTTACTAGCGGCAGGAGAGACCCAGTACTTC	CASSLGLLAAGETQYF
NA	TRBV5-6	TRBJ1-3	NA	TGTGCCAGCAGCTTGGACATCTGGGGGCATGGAAACACCATATATTTT	CASSLDIWGHGNTIYF
NA	TRBV6-6	TRBJ2-2	NA	TGTGCCAGCAGCCTCCTGGGACAATCCGGGGAGCTGTTTTTT	CASSLLGQSGELFF
TRBD2	TRBV6-4	TRBJ2-1	NA	TGTGCCAGCAGTGTCGGGACTAGTTTTGAGCAGTTCTTC	CASSVGTSFEQFF
NA	TRBV12-5	TRBJ1-4	NA	TGTGCTAGTGGTTTGGAATCCGGGACACCTAATGAAAAACTGTTTTTT	CASGLESGTPNEKLFF
NA	TRBV15	TRBJ2-7	NA	TGTGCCACCAGCAGAGACGGGGGATTCTACGAGCAGTACTTC	CATSRDGGFYEQYF
NA	TRBV18	TRBJ2-3	once	TGTGCCAGCTCACCGATGGAGGGATCTACAGATACGCAGTATTTT	CASSPMEGSTDTQYF
NA	TRBV5-1	TRBJ2-7	once	TGCGCCAGCAGCTTAGAGCCCCAGGGGTCCTACGAGCAGTACTTC	CASSLEPQGSYEQYF
NA	TRBV29-1	TRBJ2-7	NA	TGCAGCGCCATTCCGGCAGGGATATTTAGCGAGCAGTACTTC	CSAIPAGIFSEQYF
TRBD1	TRBV27	TRBJ2-1	NA	TGTGCCAGCAGTTTATTCCAGGAGGACAGGGGGCGGTCATCCCTTCACAATGAGCAGTTCTTC	CASSLFQEDRGRSSLHNEQFF
TRBD2	TRBV27	TRBJ2-2	NA	TGTGCCAGCAGACCCCCGACTAGCGGGAAAACCGGGGAGCTGTTTTTT	CASRPPTSGKTGELFF
NA	TRBV7-6	TRBJ2-1	NA	TGTGCCAGCAGCTTAGCCGGGAGCTCCTACAATGAGCAGTTCTTC	CASSLAGSSYNEQFF
NA	TRBV2	TRBJ1-3	NA	TGTGCCAGCAGTGGTTCAGGGACTGGAAACACCATATATTTT	CASSGSGTGNTIYF
NA	TRBV20-1	TRBJ1-2	few	TGCAGTGCTCTCAGGGGAAGGGGCTACACCTTC	CSALRGRGYTF
NA	TRBV9	TRBJ2-5	NA	TGTGCCAGCAGCGTAGACGTCAGGCAAGAGACCCAGTACTTC	CASSVDVRQETQYF
NA	TRBV7-2	TRBJ2-7	once	TGTGCCAGCGAGGATCGTTACGAGCAGTACTTC	CASEDRYEQYF
NA	TRBV4-3	TRBJ2-7	NA	TGCGCCAGCAGCCAAGCTTTCGGGGAGCAGTACTTC	CASSQAFGEQYF
TRBD2	TRBV4-3	TRBJ2-1	NA	TGCGCCAGCAGCCAACTAACTAGCGGGAGGTTTAGCTCCTACAATGAGCAGTTCTTC	CASSQLTSGRFSSYNEQFF
NA	TRBV6-5	TRBJ2-7	NA	TGTGCCAGCAGCCAGGGCACCCACTACGAGCAGTACTTC	CASSQGTHYEQYF
TRBD2	TRBV9	TRBJ2-7	NA	TGTGCCAGCAGCGTCGGGACTAGCGACTACGAGCAGTACTTC	CASSVGTSDYEQYF
NA	TRBV7-2	TRBJ1-6	NA	TGTGCCAGCAGCCCCCAGGGAAGCCTAGTTAATTCACCCCTCCACTTT	CASSPQGSLVNSPLHF
NA	TRBV7-2	TRBJ1-6	NA	TGTGCCAGCAGCTCCCCCCCCCGGGGAAGGAGTAATTCACCCCTCCACTTT	CASSSPPRGRSNSPLHF
NA	TRBV7-2	TRBJ2-5	NA	TGTGCCAGCAGCGTACAATCAAGAGAGACCCAGTACTTC	CASSVQSRETQYF
NA	TRBV27	TRBJ2-2	NA	TGTGCCAGCAGTTTATCCGTGGGCCCCGGGGAGCTGTTTTTT	CASSLSVGPGELFF
TRBD2	TRBV4-3	TRBJ2-1	NA	TGCGCCAGCAGCCTACAACCGGGAGGCGGTCTTGAGCAGTTCTTC	CASSLQPGGGLEQFF
TRBD2	TRBV30	TRBJ2-5	NA	TGTGCCTGGAGGACACTAGCGGATGCCTCGAAGACCCAGTACTTC	CAWRTLADASKTQYF
TRBD1	TRBV9	TRBJ2-7	once	TGTGCCAGCAGCGCCGAGGGGGCGCGGTCCTACGAGCAGTACTTC	CASSAEGARSYEQYF
TRBD1	TRBV5-4	TRBJ2-3	NA	TGTGCCAGCAGCCGCACCGGGACAGGGGGCGAAGATACGCAGTATTTT	CASSRTGTGGEDTQYF
NA	TRBV20-1	TRBJ2-7	NA	TGCAGTGCTAGAGGCGAGGGCGAGCAGTACTTC	CSARGEGEQYF
TRBD2	TRBV27	TRBJ2-3	NA	TGTGCCAGCAGCCGGCCGACTAGCGGGAGACCAGATACGCAGTATTTT	CASSRPTSGRPDTQYF
NA	TRBV5-1	TRBJ1-1	NA	TGCGCCAGCAGCTTGGATTTTCTGGGCCTGGACACTGAAGCTTTCTTT	CASSLDFLGLDTEAFF
TRBD1	TRBV28	TRBJ1-5	few	TGTGCCAGCAGTTCGGGACAGGGGTCCCAGCCCCAGCATTTT	CASSSGQGSQPQHF
NA	TRBV7-9	TRBJ1-3	once	TGTGCCAGCAGCTCAGTCATTAACTCTGGAAACACCATATATTTT	CASSSVINSGNTIYF